One sample yielded the 22 T cell receptor beta chains listed below, sequenced in a study of T cells in Graves' hyperthyroidism and ophthalmopathy (dated by TCRdb to the late 2010s). Library preparation employed multiplex PCR. The sample was run on an Illumina HiSeq 2000. The TCR beta CDR3 regions were amplified from the RNA transcripts. For the first round of RT-PCR on the TCR CDR3, the HTBI primer set was used together with the Qiagen OneStep RT-PCR kit. TCRdb itself trimmed the public reads at Q25 with fastp, ran MiXCR and retained productive beta chains. Entries are consolidated by CDR3 protein sequence, retaining the most common genes and DNA. The sample profile shows roughly 720,000 distinct CDR3 sequences; roughly a sixth of them were found once. Of the sample, roughly a sixth falls within the top ten clones. Sequenced input: blood. These receptors were taken from a man aged 45 to 65 with Graves' hyperthyroidism.

This clonotype was counted many times. This chain uses TRBV11-2 with TRBJ2-1; D is perhaps TRBD2 (8 bases). V shed 8 bases and J shed 9 bases, with 26 bases lying between them. From germline, CDR1 is SGHAT and CDR2 FQNNGV. This CDR3 is built from 16 residues. The CDR3 coding sequence is TGTGCCAGCCAGGGGGGGGGTAGCGGGATCGGAGGTGAGCAGTTCTTC. This translates into CASQGGGSGIGGEQFF. The entire variable domain, with the rest obtained from reference TRBV11-2 and TRBJ2-1, is as follows: EAGVAQSPRYKIIEKRQSVAFWCNPISGHATLYWYQQILGQGPKLLIQFQNNGVVDDSQLPKDRFSAERLKGVDSTLKIQPAKLEDSAVYLCASQGGGSGIGGEQFFGPGTRLTVL.

In this sample, this clonotype turned up many times. This sequence joins TRBV5-1 and TRBJ1-1; D perhaps matches TRBD1 (5 bases). CDR1 and CDR2 from the germline V gene are SGHRS and YFSETQ. This CDR3 comprises 16 residues. The ends were cut back, 0 bases at V and 4 bases at J, with 16 bases in the middle. The CDR3 here is CASSLAKWAQGTEAFF. The CDR3, as DNA: TGCGCCAGCAGCTTGGCCAAATGGGCCCAGGGCACTGAAGCTTTCTTT.

This rearrangement joins TRBV18 to TRBJ2-6; no reliable D call. Germline assignment: CDR1 KGHSH and CDR2 LQKENI. V was shortened by 0 bases and J by 2 bases, with 5 bases between the two germline ends. This CDR3 has 15 residues. For the CDR3, the DNA is TGTGCCAGCTCACCACCCTTCGCTGGGGCCAACGTCCTGACTTTC. Its translation: CASSPPFAGANVLTF.

The rearrangement uses TRBV28 and TRBJ1-4, with D tentatively TRBD1 (5 bases). The CDR3 runs 14 residues. Trimming pared 7 bases from V and 2 bases from J, leaving 11 bases between. CDR1 MDHEN and CDR2 SYDVKM come from the germline V gene. The DNA for the CDR3 is TGTGCCAGCACCTGGGAGGGGACTAATGAAAAACTGTTTTTT. Amino acid sequence: CASTWEGTNEKLFF. The full variable domain, rest sourced from reference TRBV28 and TRBJ1-4, is DVKVTQSSRYLVKRTGEKVFLECVQDMDHENMFWYRQDPGLGLRLIYFSYDVKMKEKGDIPEGYSVSREKKERFSLILESASTNQTSMYLCASTWEGTNEKLFFGSGTQLSVL.

The rearrangement joins TRBV24-1 to TRBJ1-3; D not resolved. The V end was cut by 4 bases, the J end by 2 bases, with 14 bases between. This CDR3 has 16 amino acids. From germline, CDR1 is KGHDR and CDR2 SFDVKD. In DNA, the CDR3 is TGTGCCACCAGTGACCCTGGGGAGGGAACTGGAAACACCATATATTTT. This codes for CATSDPGEGTGNTIYF.

The sample holds a few counts of this clonotype. An end of the junction differs from the germline gene, which may be a read error. This sequence joins TRBV7-2 and TRBJ2-1; the D gene is possibly TRBD2 (5 bases). Germline-derived CDR1 and CDR2 are SGHTA and FQGNSA. The CDR3 spans 16 residues. The CDR3 region is CASSLARSSSYNEQFF. The CDR3 region has the DNA TGTGCCAGCAGCCTAGCTAGGAGCAGCTCCTACAATGAGCAGTTCTTC. The complete variable domain, with remaining parts taken from reference TRBV7-2 and TRBJ2-1, reads GAGVSQSPSNKVTEKGKDVELRCDPISGHTALYWYRQSLGQGLEFLIYFQGNSAPDKSGLPSDRFSAERTGGSVSTLTIQRTQQEDSAVYLCASSLARSSSYNEQFFGPGTRLTVL.

In its sample, this clonotype was seen a few times. This chain connects TRBV6-2 or TRBV6-3 to TRBJ2-7, with TRBD1 matching over 7 bases. The trim removed 5 bases at V and 7 bases at J, leaving 5 bases unmatched. CDR1 and CDR2 from the germline V gene are MNHEY and SVGEGT. This CDR3 has 12 amino acids. CDR3 DNA sequence: TGTGCCAGCAGTCCAAGGGGGCGGGAGCAGTACTTC. Amino acid sequence: CASSPRGREQYF.

This clonotype has at least ten counts. The CDR3 DNA sequence: TGTGCCAGCAGTTACAGCGGACCGCTAGGAGCTTTCTTT. Translating it yields CASSYSGPLGAFF. This chain links TRBV6-2 or TRBV6-3 with TRBJ1-1, with D hard to call. V was clipped by 2 bases and J by 10 bases, with 14 bases between them. This CDR3 has 13 amino acids. CDR1 is MNHEY and CDR2 is SVGEGT in the germline V gene.

Notes on this clonotype: Sequence at one end of the junction differs from germline and may be a read error. V usage is TRBV11-2 and J usage is TRBJ2-3; the D is unclear. Germline V CDR1 and CDR2: SGHAT, FQNNGV. The length of the CDR3 is 11 residues. The CDR3 region is CAGSLSDTQYF. The CDR3 bases are TGTGCCGGCAGCCTGTCAGATACGCAGTATTTT. The variable domain in full, completed from reference TRBV11-2 and TRBJ2-3, reads EAGVAQSPRYKIIEKRQSVAFWCNPISGHATLYWYQQILGQGPKLLIQFQNNGVVDDSQLPKDRFSAERLKGVDSTLKIQPAKLEDSAVYLCAGSLSDTQYFGPGTRLTVL.

The chain uses TRBV19 and TRBJ2-1; 9 nucleotides agree with TRBD1. Germline CDR1 reads LNHDA; CDR2 reads SQIVND (reference sequence). V dropped 5 bases and J dropped 5; count of bases not matched to a gene: 4. CDR3 length: 14 amino acids. The CDR3 is CASSGGTGNNEQFF. CDR3 DNA sequence: TGTGCCAGTAGTGGGGGGACAGGGAACAATGAGCAGTTCTTC.

This clonotype was observed a handful of times. V usage is TRBV7-2 and J usage is TRBJ2-7, with TRBD1 as a possible D gene (5 bases). The germline V gene has CDR1 SGHTA and CDR2 FQGNSA. This CDR3 is built from 15 residues. The V end was cut by 5 bases, the J end by 5 bases, with 19 bases between. This CDR3 reads CASSKAPLVTDEQYF. Here the CDR3 DNA reads TGTGCCAGCAGCAAAGCCCCCCTTGTGACAGACGAGCAGTACTTC.

This clonotype was recorded many times. The chain links TRBV11-3 to TRBJ2-2, with D uncertain. Germline loops: CDR1 SGHNT, CDR2 YENEEA. The length of the CDR3 is 13 residues. V was trimmed by 0 bases and J by 6 bases, leaving 5 bases between them. The CDR3 region is CASSLEYSGELFF. The DNA for the CDR3 is TGTGCCAGCAGCTTAGAGTATTCCGGGGAGCTGTTTTTT.

This clonotype was seen repeatedly, ten times or more. CDR3 residues: CASSPMLAGGLGANVLTF. For the CDR3, the DNA is TGTGCCAGCAGTCCCATGCTAGCGGGAGGGCTTGGGGCCAACGTCCTGACTTTC. The rearrangement joins TRBV6-2 or TRBV6-3 to TRBJ2-6; TRBD2 agrees at 12 bases. The CDR3 totals 18 residues. The junction had 8 bases not matched to a gene; V was cut back by 5 bases and J by 3 bases. Germline V gene lookup returns CDR1 MNHEY and CDR2 SVGEGT.

This clonotype was found many times. The chain carries TRBV29-1 and TRBJ2-3, with D tentatively TRBD1 or TRBD2 (5 bases each). The CDR3 runs to 13 residues. V was trimmed by 7 bases and J by 2 bases, leaving 13 bases between them. The V gene's germline CDR1 is SQVTM and CDR2 ANQGSEA. The CDR3 loop reads CSATRGYTDTQYF. The CDR3 DNA sequence: TGCAGCGCAACTAGGGGATACACAGATACGCAGTATTTT.

The V and J genes are TRBV30 and TRBJ2-3; 10 bases agree with TRBD2. J gave up 1 base and V 5 bases, and 0 bases lay outside the gene matches. From germline, CDR1 is GTSNPN and CDR2 SVGIG (reference sequence). CDR3 length equals 13 residues. The CDR3 DNA reads as TGTGCCTGGGGGACTAGCGGCACAGATACGCAGTATTTT. Encoded protein: CAWGTSGTDTQYF.

The chain combines TRBV11-2 with TRBJ1-1; no clear D. Looked up from germline, CDR1 is SGHAT and CDR2 is FQNNGV. Trimming took 4 bases from V and 7 from J, leaving 13 bases between them. The CDR3 has 13 amino acids. Here the CDR3 DNA reads TGTGCCAGCAGCTGGACGGGTACTGGTGAAGCTTTCTTT. This gives the protein CASSWTGTGEAFF.

This rearrangement joins TRBV19 to TRBJ2-2; D is unclear. The CDR3 sequence is 14 residues long. CDR1 and CDR2 (germline): LNHDA, SQIVND (reference sequence). The V end lost 5 bases, the J end lost 3 bases, and 10 bases lay between the germline ends. CDR3 amino acids: CASSLRSHTGELFF. The CDR3 DNA sequence: TGTGCCAGTAGTCTTAGGAGTCACACCGGGGAGCTGTTTTTT.

This clonotype was seen more than once but under ten times. The chain couples TRBV9 to TRBJ1-4; D call uncertain. The CDR3 is 15 amino acids. Germline V CDR1 and CDR2: SGDLS, YYNGEE. The V end lost 3 bases, the J end lost 0 bases, and 9 bases lay between the germline ends. DNA of the CDR3: TGTGCCAGCAGCGAGCGGGCCGCAACTAATGAAAAACTGTTTTTT. Translating it yields CASSERAATNEKLFF. Complete variable domain (other parts from reference TRBV9 and TRBJ1-4): DSGVTQTPKHLITATGQRVTLRCSPRSGDLSVYWYQQSLDQGLQFLIQYYNGEERAKGNILERFSAQQFPDLHSELNLSSLELGDSALYFCASSERAATNEKLFFGSGTQLSVL.

This chain joins TRBV6-5 and TRBJ1-1, with 10 nucleotides matching TRBD1. The CDR3 sequence is 15 residues long. From germline, CDR1 is MNHEY and CDR2 SVGAGI. With V trimmed by 2 bases and J by 8 bases, 8 bases remained unmatched. CDR3 in amino acids: CASSYPSDRGQEAFF. CDR3 DNA sequence: TGTGCCAGCAGTTACCCCAGCGACAGGGGGCAAGAAGCTTTCTTT.

This clonotype appeared many times. The V gene is TRBV2, the J gene TRBJ1-2; perhaps TRBD1 as D (6 bases). CDR1 SNHLY and CDR2 FYNNEI come from the germline V gene. The CDR3 spans 13 residues. The ends were cut back, 5 bases at V and 3 bases at J, with 10 bases in the middle. CDR3 nucleotide sequence: TGTGCCAGCAGTCTACAGGGCCACTATGGCTACACCTTC. It is translated as CASSLQGHYGYTF.

This clonotype appeared many times. The chain couples TRBV27 to TRBJ1-1; D is undetermined. CDR3 size: 11 residues. CDR1 is MNHEY and CDR2 is SMNVEV in the germline V gene (reference sequence). Trimming left V 1 base short and J 7 bases short, with 4 bases between. The CDR3 region is CASSLYGEAFF. The CDR3 DNA is TGTGCCAGCAGTTTATACGGTGAAGCTTTCTTT.

On this clonotype itself: Just one base apart from a much larger clone, this may be a read error. The chain carries TRBV11-2 and TRBJ2-1; D not certain. V dropped 1 base and J dropped 10 bases, with 11 bases sitting between them. From germline, CDR1 is SGHAT and CDR2 FQNNGV. This CDR3 spans 13 amino acids. In DNA, the CDR3 is TGTGCCAGCAGCTTAGGGCCAGACGGAGAGCAGTTCTTC. Translated: CASSLGPDGEQFF.